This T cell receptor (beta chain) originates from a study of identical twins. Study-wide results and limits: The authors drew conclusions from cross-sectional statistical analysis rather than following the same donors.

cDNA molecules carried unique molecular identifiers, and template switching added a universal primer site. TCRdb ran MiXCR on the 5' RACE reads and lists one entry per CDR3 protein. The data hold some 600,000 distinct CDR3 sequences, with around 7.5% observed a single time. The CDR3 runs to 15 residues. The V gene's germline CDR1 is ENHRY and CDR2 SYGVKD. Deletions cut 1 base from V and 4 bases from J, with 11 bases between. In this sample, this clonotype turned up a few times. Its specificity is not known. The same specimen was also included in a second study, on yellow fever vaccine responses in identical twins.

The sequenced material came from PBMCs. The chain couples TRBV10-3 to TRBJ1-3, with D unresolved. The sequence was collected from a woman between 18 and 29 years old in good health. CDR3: CAISEFPRTGNTIYF. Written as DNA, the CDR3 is TGTGCCATCAGTGAGTTCCCTCGGACGGGAAACACCATATATTTT.